What follows are 26 T cell receptor beta chains derived from one specimen sequenced in a study of T cell responses to AZD1222 COVID-19 vaccine. Sequencing used immunoSEQ multiplex PCR; TCRdb keeps in-frame clones, though not all of them. The repertoire holds some 110,000 clones, with around 88% as singletons. The source material was peripheral blood, sampled 28 days after the second AZD1222 dose. These receptor sequences come from an adult who received the AZD1222 COVID-19 vaccine.

This clone came up once. The rearrangement joins TRBV5-1 to TRBJ2-7; D perhaps matches TRBD1 (6 bases). Germline V gene lookup returns CDR1 SGHRS and CDR2 YFSETQ. This CDR3 spans 15 amino acids. V was shortened by 0 bases and J by 6 bases, with 16 bases between the two germline ends. The CDR3 nucleotides are TGCGCCAGCAGCTTGGCAGCCAGGGGTTCGGCCGAGCAGTACTTC. Amino acids: CASSLAARGSAEQYF.

This chain links TRBV9 with TRBJ1-5; a weak D match, TRBD1 (6 bases). Germline lookup yields CDR1 SGDLS and CDR2 YYNGEE. This CDR3 comprises 15 residues. The V and J ends lost 2 bases and 5 bases respectively, with 14 bases between them. This CDR3 is CASSVEGDADQPQHF. CDR3 in DNA: TGTGCCAGCAGCGTTGAGGGGGATGCTGATCAGCCCCAGCATTTT.

The chain carries TRBV29-1 and TRBJ1-1; maybe TRBD1 (6 bases). Per the germline V gene, CDR1 is SQVTM and CDR2 is ANQGSEA. The germline V and J ends were trimmed by 3 bases and 3 bases, with 17 bases remaining between them. The CDR3 totals 15 residues. The CDR3 region has the DNA TGCAGCGTTGACATCTCTCGGGGGCCCTACACTGAAGCTTTCTTT. Translation: CSVDISRGPYTEAFF.

V is TRBV3-1 (or the pseudogene TRBV3-2) and J is TRBJ2-3, with D possibly being TRBD1 (6 bases). The CDR3 contains 15 residues. Germline-derived CDR1 and CDR2 are LGHDT and YNNKEL (reference sequence). Trimming stripped 4 bases from V and 0 bases from J, with 11 bases between. The CDR3 loop reads CASSPGTFSTDTQYF. CDR3 coding DNA: TGTGCCAGCAGCCCGGGGACATTTAGCACAGATACGCAGTATTTT.

The chain joins TRBV7-2 to TRBJ2-7; D unresolved. CDR3 length equals 15 residues. In germline, CDR1 is SGHTA, CDR2 FQGNSA. The V and J ends lost 2 bases and 0 bases respectively, with 11 bases between them. The DNA for the CDR3 is TGTGCCAGCAGCTTAACGCCAGGCATCTCCTACGAGCAGTACTTC. Translating gives CASSLTPGISYEQYF.

This rearrangement joins TRBV18 to TRBJ1-5; TRBD1 might be the D (5 bases). Germline loops: CDR1 KGHSH, CDR2 LQKENI. The CDR3 totals 14 residues. Trimming left V 1 base short and J 7 bases short, with 11 bases between. CDR3 DNA: TGTGCCAGCTCACCACTTGGGGGGATGCAGCCCCAGCATTTT. This codes for CASSPLGGMQPQHF. Complete variable domain (other parts from reference TRBV18 and TRBJ1-5): NAGVMQNPRHLVRRRGQEARLRCSPMKGHSHVYWYRQLPEEGLKFMVYLQKENIIDESGMPKERFSAEFPKEGPSILRIQQVVRGDSAAYFCASSPLGGMQPQHFGDGTRLSIL.

The chain couples TRBV29-1 to TRBJ1-2; a weak D match, TRBD1 (5 bases). The ends were cut back, 3 bases at V and 4 bases at J, with 9 bases in the middle. This CDR3 is built from 12 residues. Germline V lookup: CDR1 SQVTM, CDR2 ANQGSEA. The CDR3 nucleotides are TGCAGCGTTGAGGGTGACAGCTATGGCTACACCTTC. Encoded protein: CSVEGDSYGYTF. The full variable domain, rest sourced from reference TRBV29-1 and TRBJ1-2, is SAVISQKPSRDICQRGTSLTIQCQVDSQVTMMFWYRQQPGQSLTLIATANQGSEATYESGFVIDKFPISRPNLTFSTLTVSNMSPEDSSIYLCSVEGDSYGYTFGSGTRLTVV.

This clone was counted once. The rearrangement uses TRBV5-1 and TRBJ1-2; 8 nucleotides match TRBD1. CDR1 is SGHRS, CDR2 YFSETQ, per germline. CDR3 length: 13 amino acids. The junction had 8 bases not matched to a gene; V was cut back by 4 bases and J by 9 bases. The CDR3 here is CASSAGQGRSYTF. The CDR3 DNA sequence: TGCGCCAGCAGCGCCGGACAGGGAAGGAGCTACACCTTC.

J is TRBJ2-3 and V is TRBV14; D tentatively reads TRBD1 or TRBD2 (5 bases each). This CDR3 is built from 13 residues. The V and J ends lost 4 bases and 4 bases respectively, with 9 bases between them. The V gene's germline CDR1 is SGHDN and CDR2 FVKESK. The CDR3 DNA is TGTGCCAGCAGCCTAAGGGGAGCAGATACGCAGTATTTT. Translated: CASSLRGADTQYF.

This rearrangement joins TRBV5-4 to TRBJ2-2, with D possibly TRBD1 on 6 matching bases. The CDR3 runs to 15 residues. With 7 bases removed from V and 4 bases from J, the gap between germline ends came to 17 bases. Germline V gene sequence: CDR1 SGHNT, CDR2 YYREEE (reference sequence). CDR3 DNA sequence: TGTGCCAGCCTGAAAAAGGGGGAGACCACCGGGGAGCTGTTTTTT. Protein: CASLKKGETTGELFF.

The rearrangement uses TRBV10-1 and TRBJ2-7; D is perhaps TRBD2 (6 bases). Germline assignment: CDR1 WNHNN and CDR2 SYGVQD (reference sequence). Trimming cost V 1 base and J 5 bases, with 12 bases left between them. The CDR3 is 14 residues long. The CDR3 DNA reads TGCGCCAGCAGTGAGTACAGGCGGACTAACGAGCAGTACTTC. It is translated as CASSEYRRTNEQYF.

The rearrangement joins TRBV7-6 to TRBJ2-5; 12 bases agree with TRBD2. CDR3 size: 16 residues. The germline V gene has CDR1 SGHVS and CDR2 FNYEAQ. J gave up 5 bases and V 5 bases, and 9 bases lay outside the gene matches. The CDR3 sequence: CASSPYLAGGRETQYF. CDR3 bases: TGTGCCAGCAGCCCCTACCTAGCGGGGGGGAGGGAGACCCAGTACTTC.

This rearrangement joins TRBV12-3 or TRBV12-4 to TRBJ2-7, with D uncertain. With 6 bases removed from V and 1 base from J, the gap between germline ends came to 1 base. The CDR3 is 10 residues long. The CDR3 is CASRSYEQYF. The CDR3 coding sequence is TGTGCCAGCAGATCCTACGAGCAGTACTTC.

V is TRBV6-5 and J is TRBJ1-1; D is uncertain. The V and J ends lost 9 bases and 6 bases respectively, with 20 bases between them. CDR1 and CDR2 (germline): MNHEY, SVGAGI. The CDR3 consists of 14 residues. CDR3 nucleotide sequence: TGTGCCAGTACCTCCGCGGGGTCTGGCGCTGAAGCTTTCTTT. This sequence encodes CASTSAGSGAEAFF.

The rearrangement joins TRBV2 to TRBJ2-3; 10 bases are a match to TRBD2. The CDR3 length is 21 residues. Losses at the gene ends were 8 bases for V and 5 bases for J; bases not matched to a gene: 28. Germline CDR1 reads SNHLY; CDR2 reads FYNNEI. Here the CDR3 reads CASGFGGLTDSQREGKDTQYF. CDR3 bases: TGTGCCAGCGGATTCGGAGGCTTGACTGATTCACAGCGGGAGGGCAAAGATACGCAGTATTTT.

The chain links TRBV30 to TRBJ1-1; no reliable D call. CDR3 length: 13 amino acids. Germline loops: CDR1 GTSNPN, CDR2 SVGIG (reference sequence). V gave up 3 bases and J gave up 6 bases, with 14 bases separating them. The CDR3 is CAWSATARSEAFF. The DNA for the CDR3 is TGTGCCTGGAGCGCGACCGCGAGGTCTGAAGCTTTCTTT.

The CDR3 region has the DNA TGCGCCAGCAGCCAAGTAAATCTCGGGGTTGGGAACACCGGGGAGCTGTTTTTT. It is translated as CASSQVNLGVGNTGELFF. This sequence joins TRBV4-1 and TRBJ2-2, with D maybe TRBD2 (5 bases). Germline CDR1 and CDR2: MGHRA and YSYEKL. This CDR3 region has 18 residues. Trimming removed 1 base at V and 1 base at J, with 16 bases between.

This clone is a singleton in its sample. The rearrangement uses TRBV5-1 and TRBJ2-3; 10 bases agree with TRBD1. The germline gives CDR1 SGHRS, CDR2 YFSETQ. CDR3 length: 14 residues. V shed 2 bases, J shed 4 bases, and the junction held 1 base outside the gene matches. The DNA of the CDR3 is TGCGCCAGCAGCTTCGGACAGGGGGCAGATACGCAGTATTTT. Residues: CASSFGQGADTQYF.

The chain links TRBV3-1 (or the pseudogene TRBV3-2) to TRBJ1-2; 9 positions agree with TRBD1. CDR1 is LGHDT and CDR2 is YNNKEL in the germline V gene (reference sequence). J gave up 6 bases and V 5 bases, and 7 bases lay outside the gene matches. This CDR3 comprises 14 residues. The CDR3, as DNA: TGTGCCAGCAGCTTACAGGGGGCTTCACATGGCTACACCTTC. Amino acid sequence: CASSLQGASHGYTF.

CDR3 sequence: CASSIWQGYEQYF. In DNA form, the CDR3 reads TGCGCCAGCAGTATTTGGCAGGGCTACGAGCAGTACTTC. V gene TRBV5-1 combines with J gene TRBJ2-7; possibly TRBD1 for D (5 bases). The V end was cut by 5 bases, the J end by 3 bases, with 12 bases between. Germline CDR1 reads SGHRS; CDR2 reads YFSETQ. The CDR3 has 13 amino acids.

This rearrangement joins TRBV6-5 to TRBJ2-1; no clear D. This CDR3 contains 15 residues. V gave up 6 bases and J gave up 1 base, with 13 bases separating them. The germline gives CDR1 MNHEY, CDR2 SVGAGI. The CDR3 DNA reads as TGTGCCAGCAGCCGCTCATCTTCTTCCTACAATGAGCAGTTCTTC. Translating it yields CASSRSSSSYNEQFF.

V is TRBV18 and J is TRBJ2-3; 10 nucleotides match TRBD1. The CDR3 is 14 amino acids. The germline CDR1 and CDR2 sequences are KGHSH and LQKENI. V was pared by 3 bases and J by 3 bases, with 0 bases of the junction left unmatched. CDR3 protein: CASSPGQGTDTQYF. The CDR3 nucleotides read TGTGCCAGCTCACCGGGACAGGGGACAGATACGCAGTATTTT.

This chain joins TRBV7-9 and TRBJ2-5; D possibly matches TRBD1 or TRBD2 (5 bases each). The CDR3 contains 15 residues. V was pared by 1 base and J by 9 bases, with 18 bases between. Per the germline V gene, CDR1 is SEHNR and CDR2 is FQNEAQ (reference sequence). The CDR3 protein is CASSLEVGVTSAQYF. The DNA of the CDR3 is TGTGCCAGCAGCTTAGAGGTGGGGGTCACGTCGGCCCAGTACTTC. Filled out from reference TRBV7-9 and TRBJ2-5, the complete variable domain reads DTGVSQNPRHKITKRGQNVTFRCDPISEHNRLYWYRQTLGQGPEFLTYFQNEAQLEKSRLLSDRFSAERPKGSFSTLEIQRTEQGDSAMYLCASSLEVGVTSAQYFGPGTRLLVL.

This clone showed up just a few times. The genes are TRBV19 and TRBJ1-5; the D is unclear. CDR3 size: 17 residues. Deletions cut 6 bases from V and 0 bases from J, with 18 bases between. Germline V gene data show CDR1 as LNHDA and CDR2 as SQIVND (reference sequence). CDR3 protein: CASRFSGRPNSNQPQHF. In nucleotides, the CDR3 is TGTGCCAGTAGATTTTCCGGACGGCCAAATAGCAATCAGCCCCAGCATTTT. The full variable domain, rest sourced from reference TRBV19 and TRBJ1-5, is DGGITQSPKYLFRKEGQNVTLSCEQNLNHDAMYWYRQDPGQGLRLIYYSQIVNDFQKGDIAEGYSVSREKKESFPLTVTSAQKNPTAFYLCASRFSGRPNSNQPQHFGDGTRLSIL.

V usage is TRBV4-1 and J usage is TRBJ2-5, with D perhaps being TRBD1 or TRBD2 (5 bases each). Trimming took off 0 bases at V and 2 bases at J, with 19 bases between the two ends. Germline assignment: CDR1 MGHRA and CDR2 YSYEKL. This CDR3 is built from 18 residues. CDR3 nucleotides: TGCGCCAGCAGCCAAGATCGGTACAGGAGGCGTCGGCAAGAGACCCAGTACTTC. Its protein product is CASSQDRYRRRRQETQYF.

The chain employs TRBV7-9 and TRBJ2-3; D uncertain. V dropped 5 bases and J dropped 0 bases, with 15 bases sitting between them. CDR1 is SEHNR and CDR2 is FQNEAQ in the germline V gene (reference sequence). CDR3 length equals 16 residues. CDR3 nucleotide sequence: TGTGCCAGCAGCAACCATAGACACCCTAGCACAGATACGCAGTATTTT. This translates into CASSNHRHPSTDTQYF. The entire variable domain, with the rest obtained from reference TRBV7-9 and TRBJ2-3, is as follows: DTGVSQNPRHKITKRGQNVTFRCDPISEHNRLYWYRQTLGQGPEFLTYFQNEAQLEKSRLLSDRFSAERPKGSFSTLEIQRTEQGDSAMYLCASSNHRHPSTDTQYFGPGTRLTVL.